This TCR beta chain comes out of a study of T cells after yellow fever vaccination. Study-level background: Each low-cell-number fraction was prepared by means of SMART-Seq v4 Ultra Low Input.

This clonotype was seen repeatedly, ten times or more. TCRdb re-called the 5' RACE reads through MiXCR, storing one row per CDR3 protein. The table shows about 57,000 distinct CDR3 sequences, with 7.4% occurring only once. The germline CDR1 and CDR2 sequences are SGHVS and FNYEAQ. This CDR3 contains 16 residues. After removal of 4 bases from V and 0 bases from J, the junction contained 6 bases not matched to a gene. The sequence was obtained from a young man who received the YFV17D yellow fever vaccine. The V and J genes are TRBV7-6 and TRBJ2-1; 7 nucleotides align to TRBD2. The source material was CD8+ T cells sorted from PBMCs, sampled 15 days after the yellow fever booster vaccination. The CDR3 DNA is TGTGCCAGCAGCTGCAGGGACTATTCCTCCTACAATGAGCAGTTCTTC. Residues: CASSCRDYSSYNEQFF.